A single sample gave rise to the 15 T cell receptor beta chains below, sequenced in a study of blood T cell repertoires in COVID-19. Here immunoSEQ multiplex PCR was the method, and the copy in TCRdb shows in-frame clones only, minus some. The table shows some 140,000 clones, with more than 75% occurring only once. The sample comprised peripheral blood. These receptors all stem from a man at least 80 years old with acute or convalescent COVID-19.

The CDR3 nucleotides are TGCGCCAGCAGTCTGGGACAGGGTAATAATAATGAAAAACTGTTTTTT. Translating gives CASSLGQGNNNEKLFF. V and J are TRBV5-1 and TRBJ1-4, with TRBD1 matching over 9 bases. With V trimmed by 5 bases and J by 4 bases, 9 bases remained unmatched. The CDR3 loop spans 16 amino acids. The V gene's germline CDR1 is SGHRS and CDR2 YFSETQ. Drawing the rest from reference TRBV5-1 and TRBJ1-4, the complete variable domain is KAGVTQTPRYLIKTRGQQVTLSCSPISGHRSVSWYQQTPGQGLQFLFEYFSETQRNKGNFPGRFSGRQFSNSRSEMNVSTLELGDSALYLCASSLGQGNNNEKLFFGSGTQLSVL.

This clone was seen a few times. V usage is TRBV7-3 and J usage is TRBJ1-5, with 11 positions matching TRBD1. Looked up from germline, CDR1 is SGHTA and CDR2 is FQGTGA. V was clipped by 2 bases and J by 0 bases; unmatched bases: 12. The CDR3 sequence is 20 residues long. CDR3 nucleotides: TGTGCCAGCAGCTTAGGGCCCCCGGGACAGGGGGGATATAGCAATCAGCCCCAGCATTTT. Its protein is CASSLGPPGQGGYSNQPQHF.

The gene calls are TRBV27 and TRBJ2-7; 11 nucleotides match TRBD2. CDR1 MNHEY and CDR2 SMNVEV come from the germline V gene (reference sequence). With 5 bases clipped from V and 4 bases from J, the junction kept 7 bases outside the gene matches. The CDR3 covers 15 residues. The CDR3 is CASSDTSGGTYEQYF. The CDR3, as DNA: TGTGCCAGCAGTGACACTAGCGGGGGTACGTACGAGCAGTACTTC.

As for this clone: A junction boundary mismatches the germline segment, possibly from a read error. CDR3 in amino acids: CASSQVGQGRNF. CDR3 DNA: TGTGCCAGCAGCCAAGTGGGGCAGGGAAGAAACTTC. The chain couples TRBV3-1 (or the pseudogene TRBV3-2) to TRBJ2-7; maybe TRBD1 (5 bases). Germline CDR1 LGHDT, CDR2 YNNKEL (reference sequence). The CDR3 length is 12 residues.

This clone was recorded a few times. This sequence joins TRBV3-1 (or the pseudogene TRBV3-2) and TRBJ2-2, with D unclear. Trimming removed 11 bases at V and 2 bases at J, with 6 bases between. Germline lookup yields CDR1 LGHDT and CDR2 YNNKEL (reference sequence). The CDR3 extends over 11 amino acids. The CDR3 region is CASFNTGELFF. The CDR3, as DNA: TGTGCCTCTTTCAACACCGGGGAGCTGTTTTTT.

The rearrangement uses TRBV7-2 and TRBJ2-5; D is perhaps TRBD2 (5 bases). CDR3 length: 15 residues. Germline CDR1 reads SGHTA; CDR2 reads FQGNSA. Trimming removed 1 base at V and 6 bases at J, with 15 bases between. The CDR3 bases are TGTGCCAGCAGCTTAGTCCAGGTCCGAGGGCAGACCCAGTACTTC. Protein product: CASSLVQVRGQTQYF.

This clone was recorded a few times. The CDR3 DNA sequence: TGTGCCACCAGCCCCGACAGGGCCACCTACGAGCAGTACTTC. This sequence encodes CATSPDRATYEQYF. This sequence joins TRBV15 and TRBJ2-7; 7 bases agree with TRBD1. V lost 5 bases, J lost 2 bases, and 6 bases stayed unmatched. Germline V CDR1 and CDR2: LNHNV, YYDKDF (reference sequence). The CDR3 is 14 residues long.

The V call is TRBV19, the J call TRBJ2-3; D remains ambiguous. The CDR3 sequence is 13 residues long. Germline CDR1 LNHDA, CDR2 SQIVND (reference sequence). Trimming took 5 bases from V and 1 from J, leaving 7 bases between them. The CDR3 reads CASSSGRTDTQYF. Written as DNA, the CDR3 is TGTGCCAGTAGTTCTGGCCGCACAGATACGCAGTATTTT.

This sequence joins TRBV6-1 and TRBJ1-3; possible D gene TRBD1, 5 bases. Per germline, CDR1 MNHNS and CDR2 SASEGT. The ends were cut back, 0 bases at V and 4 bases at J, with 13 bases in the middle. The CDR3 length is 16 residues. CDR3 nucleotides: TGTGCCAGCAGTGAAGCTGGGCAGGGTAAAGGAAACACCATATATTTT. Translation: CASSEAGQGKGNTIYF.

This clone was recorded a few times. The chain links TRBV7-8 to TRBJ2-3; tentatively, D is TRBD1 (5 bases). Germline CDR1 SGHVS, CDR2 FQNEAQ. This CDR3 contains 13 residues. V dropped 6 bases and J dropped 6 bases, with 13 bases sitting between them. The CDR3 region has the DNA TGTGCCAGCAGTTATCAGAACAGGGATACGCAGTATTTT. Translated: CASSYQNRDTQYF.

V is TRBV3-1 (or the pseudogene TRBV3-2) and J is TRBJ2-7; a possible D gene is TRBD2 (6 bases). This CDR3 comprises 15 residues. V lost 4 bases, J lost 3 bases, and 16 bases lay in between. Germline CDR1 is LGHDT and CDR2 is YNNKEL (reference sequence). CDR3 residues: CASSRSGLSNYEQYF. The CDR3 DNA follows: TGTGCCAGCAGCCGATCGGGACTCTCGAACTACGAGCAGTACTTC.

The CDR3 sequence is CASSQIHYGYTF. CDR3 in DNA: TGTGCCAGCAGTCAGATCCACTATGGCTACACCTTC. The genes are TRBV7-9 and TRBJ1-2, with unresolved D. Trimming removed 6 bases from V and 3 bases from J, with 8 bases in between. This CDR3 has 12 amino acids. Germline loops: CDR1 SEHNR, CDR2 FQNEAQ (reference sequence).

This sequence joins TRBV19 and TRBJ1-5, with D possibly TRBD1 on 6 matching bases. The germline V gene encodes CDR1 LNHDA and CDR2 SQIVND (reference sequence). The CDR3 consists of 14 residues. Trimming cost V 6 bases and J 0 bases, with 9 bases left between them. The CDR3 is CASRQQGSNQPQHF. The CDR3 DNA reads TGTGCCAGTAGGCAACAGGGTAGCAATCAGCCCCAGCATTTT.

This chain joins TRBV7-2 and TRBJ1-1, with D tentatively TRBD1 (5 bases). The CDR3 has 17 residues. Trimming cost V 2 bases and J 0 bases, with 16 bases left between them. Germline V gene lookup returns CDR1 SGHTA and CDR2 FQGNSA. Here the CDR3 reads CASSLLGTGAMNTEAFF. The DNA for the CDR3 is TGTGCCAGCAGCTTACTAGGCACAGGAGCCATGAACACTGAAGCTTTCTTT.

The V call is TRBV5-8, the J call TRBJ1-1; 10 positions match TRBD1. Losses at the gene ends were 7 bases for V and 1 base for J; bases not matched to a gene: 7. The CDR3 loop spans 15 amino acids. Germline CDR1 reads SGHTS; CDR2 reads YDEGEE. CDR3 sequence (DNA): TGTGCCAGCGGGGACAGGGGTTCCGGGAACACTGAAGCTTTCTTT. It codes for CASGDRGSGNTEAFF.